This T cell receptor (beta chain) appears in the sequencing data of a study of graft-versus-host responses after intestinal transplantation. Study-wide background: Recipients had multivisceral, liver-intestinal, or isolated intestinal transplants.

Comments on this clone: Its antigen is as yet unknown.

Sequencing used immunoSEQ multiplex PCR; TCRdb keeps in-frame clones, though not all of them. The repertoire holds 75,000 to 100,000 clones, with roughly four fifths as singletons. Whole-study results and caveats: The study found high graft-versus-host to host-versus-graft clonal ratios in allografts of patients with graft-donor T cell macrochimerism. Marrow from the recipient contained GvH clones, some of which had appeared first in ileum or blood.

This TCR was recovered from a human donor who received an intestinal transplant. This sample comprised unstimulated CD8+ T cells sorted from spleen or lymph node cells, obtained before intestinal transplant.

CDR3 in DNA: TGCGCCAGCAAGTTCGGGACAGGGGAGGAGACCCAGTACTTC. Its protein product is CASKFGTGEETQYF. The chain has TRBV5-1 and TRBJ2-5, with 10 nucleotides matching TRBD1. V lost 6 bases and J lost 5; bases outside the gene matches: 7. The CDR3 has 14 amino acids. Per germline, CDR1 SGHRS and CDR2 YFSETQ.